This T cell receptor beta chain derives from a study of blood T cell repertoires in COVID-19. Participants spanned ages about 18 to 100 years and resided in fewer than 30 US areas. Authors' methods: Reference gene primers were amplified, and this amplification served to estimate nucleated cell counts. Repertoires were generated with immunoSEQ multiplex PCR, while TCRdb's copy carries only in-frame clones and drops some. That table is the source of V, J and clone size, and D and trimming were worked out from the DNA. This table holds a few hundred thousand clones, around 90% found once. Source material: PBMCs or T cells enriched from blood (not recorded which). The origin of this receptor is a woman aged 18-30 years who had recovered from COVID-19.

CDR3 coding DNA: TGTGCCAGCTCAGGGACAGCAGCTAACTATGGCTACACCTTC. Its translation: CASSGTAANYGYTF. This chain joins TRBV18 and TRBJ1-2, with 7 bases that match TRBD1. Germline V gene data show CDR1 as KGHSH and CDR2 as LQKENI. After removal of 5 bases from V and 0 bases from J, the junction contained 3 bases not matched to a gene. The CDR3 spans 14 residues.